This record covers a single TCR beta chain. The sample is drawn from a study of blood T cell repertoires in COVID-19. Assay used: immunoSEQ multiplex PCR; TCRdb lists only in-frame clones, some missing. The table includes 350,000 to 550,000 clones, 70% to 90% detected once. Trimming shortened V by 6 bases and J by 5 bases, and 8 bases separated the two germline ends. The germline V gene has CDR1 MDHEN and CDR2 SYDVKM. The CDR3 has 12 residues. V usage is TRBV28 and J usage is TRBJ1-5; D unresolved. The receptor was isolated from a woman younger than 35 with acute COVID-19. Sample: PBMCs or T cells enriched from blood (not recorded which). CDR3 DNA: TGTGCCAGCAGCCTCCCGGATCAGCCCCAGCATTTT. Its translation is CASSLPDQPQHF.